The clone carrying this TCR beta chain was found many times. This entry is derived from a study of quantifying T cell responses using KT2 cells. Study overall: cDNA was made from DNase-treated RNA using alpha and beta constant primers.

Each cDNA got a UMI-containing oligo ligated at its 3' end. First-round PCR used roughly 4 cycles and beta primers RC1.1 and RC1.2 covering TRBC1 and TRBC2. TCRdb ran MiXCR on the UMI-ligation and nested PCR reads and lists one entry per CDR3 protein. The table has tens of thousands of distinct CDR3 sequences, 11% seen once. Looked up from germline, CDR1 is MDHEN and CDR2 is SYDVKM. This CDR3 region has 12 residues. The germline V and J ends were trimmed by 2 bases and 7 bases, with 6 bases remaining between them. The TCR comes from a human donor. This chain connects TRBV28 to TRBJ2-1, with D unclear. What was sequenced was PBMCs spiked with cells of the T cell clone KT2. The CDR3 DNA follows: TGTGCCAGCAGTTTAATCGGGAATGAGCAGTTCTTC. This sequence encodes CASSLIGNEQFF.